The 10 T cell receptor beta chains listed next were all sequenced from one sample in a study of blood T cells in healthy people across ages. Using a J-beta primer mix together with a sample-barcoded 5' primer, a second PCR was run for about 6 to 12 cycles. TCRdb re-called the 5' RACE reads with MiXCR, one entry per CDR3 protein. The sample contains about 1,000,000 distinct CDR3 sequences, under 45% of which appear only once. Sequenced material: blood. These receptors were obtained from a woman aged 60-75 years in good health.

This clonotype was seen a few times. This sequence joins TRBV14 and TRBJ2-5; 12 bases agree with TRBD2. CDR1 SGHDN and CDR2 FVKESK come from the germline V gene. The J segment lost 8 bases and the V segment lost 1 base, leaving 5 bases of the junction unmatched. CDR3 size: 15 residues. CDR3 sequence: CASSQVELAGGTQYF. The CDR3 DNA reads TGTGCCAGCAGCCAAGTTGAACTAGCGGGAGGAACCCAGTACTTC.

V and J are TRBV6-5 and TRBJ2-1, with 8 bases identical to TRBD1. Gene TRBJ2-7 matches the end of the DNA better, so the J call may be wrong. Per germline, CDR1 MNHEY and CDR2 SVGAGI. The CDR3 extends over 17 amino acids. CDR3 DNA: TGTGCCAGCAGTTACCTCCCGGCTACAGGGGGGAGAAATGAGCAGTACTTC. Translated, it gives CASSYLPATGGRNEQYF.

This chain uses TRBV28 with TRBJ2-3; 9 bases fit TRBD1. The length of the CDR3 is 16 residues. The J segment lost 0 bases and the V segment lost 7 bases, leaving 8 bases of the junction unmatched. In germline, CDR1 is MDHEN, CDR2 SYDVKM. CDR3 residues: CASTRTGVDSTDTQYF. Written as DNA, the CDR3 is TGTGCCAGCACCAGGACAGGGGTGGACAGCACAGATACGCAGTATTTT.

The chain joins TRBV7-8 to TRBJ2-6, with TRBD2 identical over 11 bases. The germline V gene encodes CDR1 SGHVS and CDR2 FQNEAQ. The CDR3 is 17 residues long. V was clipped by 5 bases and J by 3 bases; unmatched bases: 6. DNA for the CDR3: TGTGCCAGCAGCCAGGTACTAGCGGGAGTTGGGGCCAACGTCCTGACTTTC. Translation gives CASSQVLAGVGANVLTF.

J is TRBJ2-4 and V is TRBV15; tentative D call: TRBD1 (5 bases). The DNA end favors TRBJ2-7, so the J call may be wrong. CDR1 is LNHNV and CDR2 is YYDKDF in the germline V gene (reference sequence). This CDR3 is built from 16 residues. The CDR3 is CATSKPTDPYPYEQYF. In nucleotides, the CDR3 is TGTGCCACCAGCAAACCGACAGACCCCTACCCCTACGAGCAGTACTTC.

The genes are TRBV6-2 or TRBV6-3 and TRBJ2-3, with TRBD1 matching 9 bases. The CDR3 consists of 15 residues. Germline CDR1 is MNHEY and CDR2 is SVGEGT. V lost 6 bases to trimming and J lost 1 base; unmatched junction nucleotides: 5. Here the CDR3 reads CASRYRDRGTDTQYF. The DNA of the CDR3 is TGTGCCAGCAGGTACCGGGACAGGGGCACAGATACGCAGTATTTT.

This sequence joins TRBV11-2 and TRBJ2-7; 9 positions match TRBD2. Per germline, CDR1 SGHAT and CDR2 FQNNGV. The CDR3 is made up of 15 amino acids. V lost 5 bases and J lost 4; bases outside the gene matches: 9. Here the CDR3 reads CASSPQLAGRYEQYF. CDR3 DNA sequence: TGTGCCAGCAGCCCCCAGCTAGCGGGAAGGTACGAGCAGTACTTC.

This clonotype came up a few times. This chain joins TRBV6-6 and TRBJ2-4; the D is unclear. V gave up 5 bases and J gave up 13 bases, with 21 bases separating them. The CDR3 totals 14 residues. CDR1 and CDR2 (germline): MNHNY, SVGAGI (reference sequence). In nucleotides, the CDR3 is TGTGCCAGCAGTATGGACCTGGGCGGTCAGGAGCAGTACTTC. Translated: CASSMDLGGQEQYF.

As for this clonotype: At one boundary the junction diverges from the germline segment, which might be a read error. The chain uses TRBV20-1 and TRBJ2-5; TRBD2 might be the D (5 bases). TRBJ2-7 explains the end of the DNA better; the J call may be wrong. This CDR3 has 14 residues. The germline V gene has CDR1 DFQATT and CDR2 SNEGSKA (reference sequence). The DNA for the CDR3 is TGCGGTGCTGCCGGTCCGGGAACGAACTACGAGCAGTACTTC. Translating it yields CGAAGPGTNYEQYF.

The CDR3 reads CASPGPQLWRIMLCYGYTF. DNA for the CDR3: TGTGCCAGCCCAGGCCCCCAACTCTGGAGGATTATGTTGTGCTATGGCTACACCTTC. The chain recombines TRBV27 with TRBJ1-2; no clear D gene. Per germline, CDR1 MNHEY and CDR2 SMNVEV (reference sequence). The CDR3 runs 19 residues. V lost 8 bases and J 4 bases, leaving 32 bases between the germline ends.